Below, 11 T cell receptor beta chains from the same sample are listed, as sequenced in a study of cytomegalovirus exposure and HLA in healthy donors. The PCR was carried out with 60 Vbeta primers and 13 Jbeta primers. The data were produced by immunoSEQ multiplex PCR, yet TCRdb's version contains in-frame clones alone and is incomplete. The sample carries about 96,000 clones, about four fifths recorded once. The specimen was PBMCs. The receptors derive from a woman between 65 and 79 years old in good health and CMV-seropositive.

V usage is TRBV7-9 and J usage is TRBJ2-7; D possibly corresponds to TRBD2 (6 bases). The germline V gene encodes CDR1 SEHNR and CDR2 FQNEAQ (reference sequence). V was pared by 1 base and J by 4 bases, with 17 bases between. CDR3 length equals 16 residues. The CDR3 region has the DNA TGTGCCAGCAGCTTAGTTCAGGGACCGGGGGTATACGAGCAGTACTTC. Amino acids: CASSLVQGPGVYEQYF.

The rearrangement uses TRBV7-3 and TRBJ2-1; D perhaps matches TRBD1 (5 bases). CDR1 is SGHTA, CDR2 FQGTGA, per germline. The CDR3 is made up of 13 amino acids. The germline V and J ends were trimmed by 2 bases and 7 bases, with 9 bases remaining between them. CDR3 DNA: TGTGCCAGCAGCTTACAAGGGGCTAATGAGCAGTTCTTC. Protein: CASSLQGANEQFF.

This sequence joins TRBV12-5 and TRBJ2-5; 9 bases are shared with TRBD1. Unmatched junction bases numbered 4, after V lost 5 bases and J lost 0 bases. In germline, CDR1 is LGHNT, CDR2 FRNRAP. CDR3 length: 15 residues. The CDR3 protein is CASGAGTGHQETQYF. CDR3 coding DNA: TGTGCTAGTGGTGCCGGGACAGGGCACCAAGAGACCCAGTACTTC.

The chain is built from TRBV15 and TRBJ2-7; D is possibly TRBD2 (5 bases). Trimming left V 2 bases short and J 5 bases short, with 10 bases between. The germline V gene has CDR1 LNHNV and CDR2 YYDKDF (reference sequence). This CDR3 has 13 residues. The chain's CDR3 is CATSRTTGNEQYF. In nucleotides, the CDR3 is TGTGCCACCAGCAGAACAACCGGGAACGAGCAGTACTTC.

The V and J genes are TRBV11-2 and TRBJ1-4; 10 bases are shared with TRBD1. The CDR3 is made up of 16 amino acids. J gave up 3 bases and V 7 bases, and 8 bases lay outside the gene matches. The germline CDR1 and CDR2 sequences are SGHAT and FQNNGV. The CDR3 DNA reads TGTGCCAGCACCCCGACAGGGGGCTTCGCTAATGAAAAACTGTTTTTT. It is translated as CASTPTGGFANEKLFF.

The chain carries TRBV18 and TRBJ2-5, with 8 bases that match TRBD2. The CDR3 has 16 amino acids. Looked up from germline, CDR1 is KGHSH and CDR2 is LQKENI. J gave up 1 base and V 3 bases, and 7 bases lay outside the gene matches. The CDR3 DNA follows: TGTGCCAGCTCACCTCTGACGGGAGGGCCCCAAGAGACCCAGTACTTC. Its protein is CASSPLTGGPQETQYF.

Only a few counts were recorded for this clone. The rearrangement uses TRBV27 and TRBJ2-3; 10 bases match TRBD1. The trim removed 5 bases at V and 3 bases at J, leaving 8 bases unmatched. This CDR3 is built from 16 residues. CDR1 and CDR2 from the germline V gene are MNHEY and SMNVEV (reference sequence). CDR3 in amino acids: CASSIIGQGETDTQYF. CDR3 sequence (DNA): TGTGCCAGCAGTATCATCGGACAGGGGGAGACAGATACGCAGTATTTT.

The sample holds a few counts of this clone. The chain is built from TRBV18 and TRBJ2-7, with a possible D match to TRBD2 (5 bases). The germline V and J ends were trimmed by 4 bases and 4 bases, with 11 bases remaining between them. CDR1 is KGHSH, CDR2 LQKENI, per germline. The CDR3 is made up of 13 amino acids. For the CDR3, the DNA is TGTGCCAGCTCACTCGGGAACCAATACGAGCAGTACTTC. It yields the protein CASSLGNQYEQYF.

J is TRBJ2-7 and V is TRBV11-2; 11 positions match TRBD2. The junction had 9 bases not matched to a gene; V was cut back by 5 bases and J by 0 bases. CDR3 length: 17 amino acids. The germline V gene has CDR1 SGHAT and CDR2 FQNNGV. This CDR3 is CASSTSLAGVLSYEQYF. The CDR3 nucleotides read TGTGCCAGCAGCACCTCACTAGCGGGGGTTCTCTCCTACGAGCAGTACTTC.

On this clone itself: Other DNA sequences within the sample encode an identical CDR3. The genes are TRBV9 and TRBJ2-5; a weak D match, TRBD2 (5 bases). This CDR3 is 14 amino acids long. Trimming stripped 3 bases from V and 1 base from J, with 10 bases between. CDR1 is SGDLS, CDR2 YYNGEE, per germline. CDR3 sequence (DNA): TGTGCCAGCAGCGCCTCGGGAATCCAAGAGACCCAGTACTTC. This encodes CASSASGIQETQYF.

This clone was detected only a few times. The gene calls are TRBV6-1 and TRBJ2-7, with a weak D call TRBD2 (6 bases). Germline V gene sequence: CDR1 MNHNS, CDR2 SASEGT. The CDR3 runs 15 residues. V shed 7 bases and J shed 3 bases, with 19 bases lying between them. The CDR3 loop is CASTLDIPAGYEQYF. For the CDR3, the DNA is TGTGCCAGCACGTTAGACATCCCAGCGGGCTACGAGCAGTACTTC.